These T cell receptor beta chains were read from a single sample in a study of T cell responses to AZD1222 COVID-19 vaccine. This table comes from immunoSEQ multiplex PCR, and its TCRdb copy is limited to in-frame clones, with some not included. The repertoire includes roughly 140,000 clones, around nine tenths of them detected once, and approximately 5.3% sits in the top ten. The sample here was peripheral blood, taken on day 0 of AZD1222 vaccination. The receptors shown here come from an adult in good health. Both conserved end residues are part of each CDR3. Each record gives: J gene, V gene, CDR3 protein.

>TRBJ1-6|TRBV5-5
CASSLRSYNSPLHF
>TRBJ2-2|TRBV13
CASSFRDFGELFF
>TRBJ2-5|TRBV28
CASSFARRQGETQYF
>TRBJ2-5|TRBV9
CASSAGRAAYQETQYF
>TRBJ1-1|TRBV6-1
CASSEYGGSTEAFF
>TRBJ2-7|TRBV13
CASRTTGSGRRYEQYF
>TRBJ1-6|TRBV5-1
CASRRTGQGWINSPLHF
>TRBJ2-7|TRBV3-1/TRBV3-2
CASSPLRGEQYF
>TRBJ2-3|TRBV2
CASSEVAVNRATQYF
>TRBJ2-2|TRBV11-1
CASRRDNGARELFF
>TRBJ1-1|TRBV7-9
CASVPGRGNTEAFF
>TRBJ1-3|TRBV7-9
CASRLALREVSGNTIYF
>TRBJ2-7|TRBV6-5
CASSFHQVLPHEQYF
>TRBJ1-6|TRBV11-2
CASSSQRDSKSPLHF
>TRBJ2-7|TRBV5-4
CASSPTTDTYEQYF
>TRBJ2-7|TRBV12-3/TRBV12-4
CASSSGRGHEQYF
>TRBJ2-7|TRBV24-1
CATSDHRGRAGTQKFTSYEQYF
>TRBJ2-7|TRBV4-3
CASSQDRDSSYEQYF
>TRBJ2-1|TRBV7-2
CASSSPGQLNNEQFF
>TRBJ2-1|TRBV9
CASSPRLRGESYNEQFF